This T cell receptor (beta chain) stems from a study of cytomegalovirus exposure and HLA in healthy donors. On the study more broadly: The roughly 110 validation repertoires were reported in a later analysis to have been generated on the same platform as the 500 to 700 first-cohort repertoires.

The germline CDR1 and CDR2 sequences are MNHEY and SVGAGI. The CDR3 is 14 residues long. Trimming shortened V by 2 bases and J by 5 bases, and 12 bases separated the two germline ends. Repertoires were generated with immunoSEQ multiplex PCR, while TCRdb's copy carries only in-frame clones and drops some. The table has under 75,000 clones, 90% to 97% seen once; the top ten hold around 1.2%. Study observations and caveats: Most TCR sequences showed up rarely, but some public TCRs showed up in many donors. The authors enumerated 164 TCR beta chains as linked to cytomegalovirus. A few chains tied to CMV proved CMV antigen-specific in vitro.

Of note for this clone: Its target is unknown.

The sequenced sample was PBMCs. The sequence was obtained from a woman under 30 in good health and CMV-seronegative. This chain links TRBV6-5 with TRBJ2-5; possible D gene TRBD1, 6 bases. In DNA, the CDR3 is TGTGCCAGCAGTTACGCAGGGGCTGGGGAGACCCAGTACTTC. It encodes CASSYAGAGETQYF.